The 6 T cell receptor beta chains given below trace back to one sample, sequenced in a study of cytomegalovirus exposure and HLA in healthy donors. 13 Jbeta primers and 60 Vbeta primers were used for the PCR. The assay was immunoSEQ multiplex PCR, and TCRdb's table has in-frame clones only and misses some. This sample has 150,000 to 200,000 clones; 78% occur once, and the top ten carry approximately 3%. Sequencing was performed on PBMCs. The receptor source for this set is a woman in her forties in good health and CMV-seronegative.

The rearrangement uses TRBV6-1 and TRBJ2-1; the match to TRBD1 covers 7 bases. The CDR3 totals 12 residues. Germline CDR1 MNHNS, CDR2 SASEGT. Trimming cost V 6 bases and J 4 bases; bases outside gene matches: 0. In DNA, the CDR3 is TGTGCCAGCAGGGACAGGTACAATGAGCAGTTCTTC. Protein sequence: CASRDRYNEQFF.

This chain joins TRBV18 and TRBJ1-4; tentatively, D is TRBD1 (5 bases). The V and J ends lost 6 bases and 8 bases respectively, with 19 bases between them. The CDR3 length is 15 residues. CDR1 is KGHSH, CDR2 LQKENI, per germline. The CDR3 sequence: CASSLVRGDGEKLFF. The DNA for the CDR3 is TGTGCCAGCTCCCTGGTTCGGGGGGACGGCGAAAAACTGTTTTTT.

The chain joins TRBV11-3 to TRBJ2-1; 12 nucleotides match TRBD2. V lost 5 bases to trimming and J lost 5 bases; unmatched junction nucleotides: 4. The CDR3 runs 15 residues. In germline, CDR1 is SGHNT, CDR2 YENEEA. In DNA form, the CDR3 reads TGTGCCAGCAGCGTAGGACTAGCGGGGAACAATGAGCAGTTCTTC. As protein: CASSVGLAGNNEQFF.

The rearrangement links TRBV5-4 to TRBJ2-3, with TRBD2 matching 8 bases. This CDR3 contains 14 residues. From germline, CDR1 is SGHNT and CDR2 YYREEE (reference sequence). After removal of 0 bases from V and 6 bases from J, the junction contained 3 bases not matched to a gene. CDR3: CASSLGAGVDTQYF. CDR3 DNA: TGTGCCAGCAGCTTGGGAGCGGGGGTGGATACGCAGTATTTT.

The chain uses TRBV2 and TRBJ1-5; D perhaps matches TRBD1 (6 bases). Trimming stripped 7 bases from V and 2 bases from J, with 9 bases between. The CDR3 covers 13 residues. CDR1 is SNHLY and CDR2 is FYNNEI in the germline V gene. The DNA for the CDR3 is TGTGCCAGCAACAGGGTCGGCAATCAGCCCCAGCATTTT. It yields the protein CASNRVGNQPQHF.

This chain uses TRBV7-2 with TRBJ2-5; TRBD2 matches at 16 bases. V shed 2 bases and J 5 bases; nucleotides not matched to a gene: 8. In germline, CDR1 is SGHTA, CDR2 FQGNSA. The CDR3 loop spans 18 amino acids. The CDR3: CASSLKWGLAGGPETQYF. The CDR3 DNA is TGTGCCAGCAGCTTAAAGTGGGGACTAGCGGGGGGGCCCGAGACCCAGTACTTC.